A single sample is the source of the 18 T cell receptor beta chains below, sequenced in a study of PD-L1 blockade in urothelial cancer. Profiled with immunoSEQ multiplex PCR; TCRdb holds only in-frame clones, not every one. The table has 70,000 or so clones, around four fifths seen once. Sequenced material: PBMCs, taken around atezolizumab (anti-PD-L1) treatment. The receptor set was obtained from a man aged 70 or older with urothelial cancer.

This rearrangement joins TRBV2 to TRBJ1-5; TRBD1 agrees at 10 bases. Germline V lookup: CDR1 SNHLY, CDR2 FYNNEI. The CDR3 totals 15 residues. The V and J ends lost 4 bases and 9 bases, in that order; junction bases with no gene match: 9. The CDR3 coding sequence is TGTGCCAGCAGTGGGGGACAGGGGCAGTTTGGGCCCCAGCATTTT. As protein: CASSGGQGQFGPQHF.

This chain uses TRBV15 with TRBJ2-1, with D possibly matching TRBD1 (6 bases). The CDR3 runs 14 residues. The V end lost 4 bases, the J end lost 5 bases, and 12 bases lay between the germline ends. Germline CDR1 reads LNHNV; CDR2 reads YYDKDF (reference sequence). The CDR3 protein is CATSKQGRDNEQFF. The CDR3 DNA sequence: TGTGCCACCAGCAAACAGGGTCGGGACAATGAGCAGTTCTTC.

This clone has only one observation. The chain uses TRBV6-5 and TRBJ2-5, with 11 positions matching TRBD1. Germline CDR1 is MNHEY and CDR2 is SVGAGI. Trimming took 4 bases from V and 3 from J; bases not matched to a gene: 4. The CDR3 has 15 residues. The CDR3 bases are TGTGCCAGCAGTTCCGAGGGACAGGGGGAAGAGACCCAGTACTTC. Its protein is CASSSEGQGEETQYF.

This rearrangement joins TRBV19 to TRBJ2-7; 8 bases line up with TRBD1. The V gene's germline CDR1 is LNHDA and CDR2 SQIVND (reference sequence). V gave up 3 bases and J gave up 0 bases; unmatched junction bases: 1. This CDR3 contains 14 residues. In DNA form, the CDR3 reads TGTGCCAGTAGTATTGGGACAGGCTCCTACGAGCAGTACTTC. This sequence encodes CASSIGTGSYEQYF. The complete variable domain, with remaining parts taken from reference TRBV19 and TRBJ2-7, reads DGGITQSPKYLFRKEGQNVTLSCEQNLNHDAMYWYRQDPGQGLRLIYYSQIVNDFQKGDIAEGYSVSREKKESFPLTVTSAQKNPTAFYLCASSIGTGSYEQYFGPGTRLTVT.

The chain uses TRBV9 and TRBJ2-2; 7 bases align to TRBD1. In germline, CDR1 is SGDLS, CDR2 YYNGEE. The CDR3 is made up of 15 amino acids. The J segment lost 0 bases and the V segment lost 4 bases, leaving 3 bases of the junction unmatched. Here the CDR3 reads CASSKGAANTGELFF. In nucleotides, the CDR3 is TGTGCCAGCAGCAAGGGGGCCGCGAACACCGGGGAGCTGTTTTTT.

This clone has a handful of counts. This chain uses TRBV6-5 with TRBJ1-2; TRBD1 matches 7 bases. CDR3 length: 15 amino acids. After removal of 0 bases from V and 5 bases from J, the junction contained 6 bases not matched to a gene. The germline V gene encodes CDR1 MNHEY and CDR2 SVGAGI. The CDR3 sequence is CASSYSIRGWYGYTF. Written as DNA, the CDR3 is TGTGCCAGCAGTTACTCGATCAGGGGGTGGTATGGCTACACCTTC.

This clone has just one count. The chain carries TRBV19 and TRBJ2-3; 16 bases match TRBD2. V shed 5 bases and J 2 bases; nucleotides not matched to a gene: 13. This CDR3 is 20 amino acids long. Germline V gene sequence: CDR1 LNHDA, CDR2 SQIVND (reference sequence). DNA of the CDR3: TGTGCCAGTAGTCCGGGCGCCGGGACTAGCGGGAGGGCCCTCACAGATACGCAGTATTTT. Its protein product is CASSPGAGTSGRALTDTQYF.

The gene calls are TRBV11-2 and TRBJ2-7; 10 bases agree with TRBD2. The CDR3 is made up of 16 amino acids. Per germline, CDR1 SGHAT and CDR2 FQNNGV. J was trimmed by 5 bases and V by 2 bases; bases with no gene match: 9. The CDR3 DNA sequence: TGTGCCAGCAGCTTAAGGAGAGCGGGAGGGCCCCACGAGCAGTACTTC. This encodes CASSLRRAGGPHEQYF.

The V and J genes are TRBV2 and TRBJ2-5, with D perhaps TRBD2 (5 bases). V lost 4 bases to trimming and J lost 2 bases, with 14 bases between them. Germline V gene lookup returns CDR1 SNHLY and CDR2 FYNNEI. CDR3 size: 15 residues. For the CDR3, the DNA is TGTGCCAGCAGTGGGGCTAGGAGGCAGCAAGAGACCCAGTACTTC. Protein sequence: CASSGARRQQETQYF.

The chain is built from TRBV6-1 and TRBJ2-7; TRBD2 matches at 13 bases. The CDR3 extends over 14 amino acids. Germline-derived CDR1 and CDR2 are MNHNS and SASEGT. The V segment lost 6 bases and the J segment 3 bases; nucleotides outside the gene matches: 2. The CDR3 DNA follows: TGTGCCAGCAGCCGACTAGCGGGGGGCTACGAGCAGTACTTC. Residues: CASSRLAGGYEQYF.

The rearrangement links TRBV11-3 to TRBJ2-3; 7 nucleotides align to TRBD2. The CDR3 is 13 residues long. V trimming: 0 bases; J trimming: 8 bases; junction bases outside the gene matches: 2. CDR1 SGHNT and CDR2 YENEEA come from the germline V gene. CDR3 amino acids: CASSLEGGSTQYF. CDR3 coding DNA: TGTGCCAGCAGCTTAGAAGGCGGGAGTACGCAGTATTTT.

The V call is TRBV6-1, the J call TRBJ1-1, with D hard to call. Germline V gives CDR1 MNHNS, CDR2 SASEGT. The CDR3 totals 16 residues. V gave up 2 bases and J gave up 3 bases, with 16 bases separating them. The CDR3 nucleotides are TGTGCCAGCAGTGAATTCGTGGGGTGGGAGTACACTGAAGCTTTCTTT. Protein: CASSEFVGWEYTEAFF.

The CDR3 spells CASSFPMAGGYEKLFF. CDR3 nucleotides: TGTGCCAGCAGCTTTCCCATGGCAGGGGGTTATGAAAAACTGTTTTTT. The chain employs TRBV28 and TRBJ1-4; TRBD1 aligns across 7 bases. The germline gives CDR1 MDHEN, CDR2 SYDVKM. V gave up 6 bases and J gave up 6 bases; unmatched junction bases: 13. The CDR3 has 16 residues. The full variable domain, in which reference TRBV28 and TRBJ1-4 provide the parts outside the CDR3, is DVKVTQSSRYLVKRTGEKVFLECVQDMDHENMFWYRQDPGLGLRLIYFSYDVKMKEKGDIPEGYSVSREKKERFSLILESASTNQTSMYLCASSFPMAGGYEKLFFGSGTQLSVL.

Worth noting for this clone: This sample also contains other DNA sequences that code for the same CDR3. The gene calls are TRBV19 and TRBJ2-3, with 8 bases identical to TRBD1. The CDR3 spans 14 residues. Germline CDR1 reads LNHDA; CDR2 reads SQIVND (reference sequence). The trim removed 10 bases at V and 2 bases at J, leaving 8 bases unmatched. The CDR3 DNA is TGTGCCACCTCACAGGGGGGCAACACAGATACGCAGTATTTT. It encodes CATSQGGNTDTQYF. Complete variable domain (other parts from reference TRBV19 and TRBJ2-3): DGGITQSPKYLFRKEGQNVTLSCEQNLNHDAMYWYRQDPGQGLRLIYYSQIVNDFQKGDIAEGYSVSREKKESFPLTVTSAQKNPTAFYLCATSQGGNTDTQYFGPGTRLTVL.

A single count supports this clone. The J gene is TRBJ2-2, the V gene TRBV6-6; a possible D gene is TRBD2 (5 bases). Trimming stripped 4 bases from V and 1 base from J, with 7 bases between. Germline values: CDR1 MNHNY, CDR2 SVGAGI (reference sequence). The CDR3 runs to 14 residues. CDR3 loop: CASSLARNTGELFF. DNA of the CDR3: TGTGCCAGCAGTTTAGCGAGGAACACCGGGGAGCTGTTTTTT.

The chain couples TRBV6-1 to TRBJ1-5; TRBD1 is a possible D gene (5 bases). The CDR3 is made up of 15 amino acids. The V gene's germline CDR1 is MNHNS and CDR2 SASEGT. Trimming left V 2 bases short and J 1 base short, with 9 bases between. CDR3 in DNA: TGTGCCAGCAGTGAAAGGGGCCAGAGCAATCAGCCCCAGCATTTT. Residues: CASSERGQSNQPQHF.

This clone was observed a single time. V gene TRBV27 combines with J gene TRBJ2-1, with TRBD1 matching over 8 bases. The CDR3 runs 14 residues. Trimming removed 3 bases from V and 6 bases from J; junction bases left unmatched: 4. CDR1 is MNHEY and CDR2 is SMNVEV in the germline V gene (reference sequence). CDR3 DNA sequence: TGTGCCAGCAGTTTCTTAGGACAGGGCAATGAGCAGTTCTTC. The encoded protein is CASSFLGQGNEQFF.

The V call is TRBV19, the J call TRBJ2-1; D remains unclear. Trimming cost V 10 bases and J 1 base, with 8 bases left between them. CDR3 size: 12 residues. Per the germline V gene, CDR1 is LNHDA and CDR2 is SQIVND (reference sequence). The CDR3 is CATRMSYNEQFF. CDR3 in DNA: TGTGCCACCCGTATGTCCTACAATGAGCAGTTCTTC.